This paragraph covers one T cell receptor (beta chain) sequence. Its antigen is unknown. The record originates from a study of T cell responses to AZD1222 COVID-19 vaccine. Study results and caveats: The sample set comprised mostly white British donors with more females, and clonal diversity was possibly underestimated. Baseline antibody screening turned up just six or seven seropositive AZD1222 recipients. Regions left unmutated in variants are reportedly the target of nearly half of spike-specific TCRs.

TCRdb's copy holds only in-frame clones and misses some; the assay was immunoSEQ multiplex PCR. Counted here are about 150,000 clones, about nine tenths occurring once; the ten biggest clones make up approximately 5.1%. The length of the CDR3 is 16 residues. The V segment lost 2 bases and the J segment 4 bases; nucleotides outside the gene matches: 5. The germline CDR1 and CDR2 sequences are KGHDR and SFDVKD. The rearrangement uses TRBV24-1 and TRBJ1-5; the match to TRBD1 covers 9 bases. This clonotype was obtained from an adult in good health. This sample comprised peripheral blood, obtained on day 0 of AZD1222 vaccination. In DNA, the CDR3 is TGTGCCACCAGTGATTCCGACAGGGGGATGAATCAGCCCCAGCATTTT. Residues: CATSDSDRGMNQPQHF.